This T cell receptor (beta chain) was recovered during a study of T cells in Graves' hyperthyroidism and ophthalmopathy. General study results and limits: The blood repertoire included most of the expanded thyroid clonotypes above 0.001.

RNA transcripts were the template for amplifying TCR beta CDR3 regions. The TCR CDR3 was amplified in a first-round RT-PCR using the HTBI primer set. TCRdb used MiXCR to reprocess the multiplex PCR reads, holding one entry per CDR3 protein. This table holds 400,000 or so distinct CDR3 sequences, 13% to 15% found once. This clonotype was observed at least ten times. Its specificity is not known. CDR3 length: 16 amino acids. With V trimmed by 2 bases and J by 7 bases, 8 bases remained unmatched. Germline assignment: CDR1 ENHRY and CDR2 SYGVKD. The sample taken for sequencing was blood. The chain carries TRBV10-3 and TRBJ1-6, with 7 bases lining up with TRBD1. This clonotype was obtained from a woman aged 25-40 years with Graves' ophthalmopathy. CDR3 bases: TGTGCCATCAGTGAGATCAGACAGGGATCGAATTCACCCCTCCACTTT. It codes for CAISEIRQGSNSPLHF.